This TCR beta chain was profiled in a study of cytomegalovirus exposure and HLA in healthy donors. Overall study results and limits: Among TCR beta chains, those listed as cytomegalovirus-associated numbered around 160. Within an earlier analysis, most TCR beta V segments proved productive either about 90% or about 30% of the time. A later analysis reportedly found fewer N-insertions in an Asian-associated ancestry cluster than the roughly 700-donor mean.

V lost 10 bases to trimming and J lost 5 bases; unmatched junction nucleotides: 12. The CDR3 is made up of 15 amino acids. Germline loops: CDR1 MNHNS, CDR2 SASEGT. Researchers ran the PCR with 60 Vbeta and 13 Jbeta primers. In the original processing: There were about 86 million unique TCR beta chains by a later count, and some 11 million of them were shared. Data came from immunoSEQ multiplex PCR; TCRdb stores just in-frame clones and leaves some out. D and trimming were read from the DNA, whereas the V and J calls and clone size are those reported in that table. The table has 95,000 to 150,000 clones, about three quarters seen once. This clone was recorded only once. Its specificity is unknown.

Source material: PBMCs. The chain couples TRBV6-1 to TRBJ1-5; TRBD1 aligns across 9 bases. The TCR sequence derives from a man aged 25-45 years in good health and CMV-seronegative. The DNA of the CDR3 is TGTGCCACCTTGAGGGGACAGGGATCGTATCAGCCCCAGCATTTT. This encodes CATLRGQGSYQPQHF.